The 14 T cell receptor beta chains given below trace back to one sample, sequenced in a study of monozygotic twins with cystic fibrosis (dated by TCRdb to the early 2020s). Libraries came from the immunoSEQ multiplex PCR assay. TCRdb holds this immuneACCESS table with in-frame rearrangements only. Some clones are missing; in checked studies, unresolved V genes explain under half, and the rest has no known cause. This sample gives 12,000 to 15,000 clones in total; approximately 90% of them show up just once. The ten largest clonotypes hold 0.55% to 0.8% of the sample. The specimen was blood. These receptors were obtained from a boy between 10 and 17 years old with cystic fibrosis.

This chain joins TRBV6-5 and TRBJ2-7; maybe TRBD2 (5 bases). CDR1 is MNHEY and CDR2 is SVGAGI in the germline V gene. The CDR3 consists of 15 residues. V gave up 5 bases and J gave up 2 bases, with 16 bases separating them. In DNA form, the CDR3 reads TGTGCCAGCAGTCCTACTTCCAGCGGCGCCTACGAGCAGTACTTC. It is translated as CASSPTSSGAYEQYF.

This chain links TRBV15 with TRBJ2-2, with TRBD1 matching over 7 bases. V lost 6 bases and J lost 5; bases outside the gene matches: 3. Germline CDR1 is LNHNV and CDR2 is YYDKDF (reference sequence). This CDR3 region has 13 residues. CDR3 in DNA: TGTGCCACCAGTCTGACAGGGACCGGGGAGCTGTTTTTT. Its protein product is CATSLTGTGELFF. Combining the CDR3 with reference TRBV15 and TRBJ2-2 gives the whole variable domain DAMVIQNPRYQVTQFGKPVTLSCSQTLNHNVMYWYQQKSSQAPKLLFHYYDKDFNNEADTPDNFQSRRPNTSFCFLDIRSPGLGDTAMYLCATSLTGTGELFFGEGSRLTVL.

The gene calls are TRBV6-5 and TRBJ2-2, with D possibly being TRBD2 (6 bases). Germline assignment: CDR1 MNHEY and CDR2 SVGAGI. V lost 0 bases and J lost 4, with 12 bases in between. The CDR3 consists of 16 residues. The CDR3 region is CASSYSRLVGTGELFF. The CDR3 DNA reads TGTGCCAGCAGTTACTCGAGACTAGTGGGCACCGGGGAGCTGTTTTTT.

The chain is built from TRBV4-2 and TRBJ1-2, with a tentative D call TRBD1 (6 bases). Germline lookup yields CDR1 LGHNA and CDR2 YNFKEQ. V lost 3 bases, J lost 5 bases, and 10 bases lay in between. The CDR3 covers 13 residues. The CDR3 protein is CASSQGGQYGYTF. The CDR3 DNA is TGTGCCAGCAGCCAGGGAGGACAGTATGGCTACACCTTC.

This chain links TRBV2 with TRBJ2-5, with TRBD2 matching over 7 bases. Germline V lookup: CDR1 SNHLY, CDR2 FYNNEI. The J segment lost 3 bases and the V segment lost 10 bases, leaving 11 bases of the junction unmatched. This CDR3 spans 14 amino acids. CDR3 DNA sequence: TGTGCCACCCTCGAGACTAGCTGGAAAGAGACCCAGTACTTC. Translated: CATLETSWKETQYF.

The chain joins TRBV6-4 to TRBJ1-2, with D tentatively TRBD1 (6 bases). Trimming pared 3 bases from V and 4 bases from J, leaving 9 bases between. The CDR3 has 13 amino acids. Germline-derived CDR1 and CDR2 are MRHNA and SNTAGT. The CDR3 reads CASSEQGGYGYTF. CDR3 nucleotide sequence: TGTGCCAGCAGTGAACAGGGCGGCTATGGCTACACCTTC.

This chain joins TRBV6-1 and TRBJ1-5; D is unclear. There are 15 residues in the CDR3. Germline V lookup: CDR1 MNHNS, CDR2 SASEGT. Trimming removed 2 bases from V and 0 bases from J, with 8 bases in between. The CDR3 sequence: CASSEKPTSNQPQHF. CDR3 nucleotides: TGTGCCAGCAGTGAAAAGCCGACTAGCAATCAGCCCCAGCATTTT.

A single count supports this clone. The chain recombines TRBV7-8 with TRBJ2-7; D might be TRBD1 (6 bases). The CDR3 totals 16 residues. Trimming removed 1 base at V and 3 bases at J, with 16 bases between. Looked up from germline, CDR1 is SGHVS and CDR2 is FQNEAQ. The CDR3 loop is CASSLETGPGNYEQYF. The CDR3 coding sequence is TGTGCCAGCAGCTTAGAAACAGGGCCTGGTAACTACGAGCAGTACTTC.

CDR3 coding DNA: TGTGCCTGGAGTAATAGACGGAACTTAAATGAAAAACTGTTTTTT. It translates to CAWSNRRNLNEKLFF. This sequence joins TRBV30 and TRBJ1-4; D gene uncertain. Germline V gives CDR1 GTSNPN, CDR2 SVGIG (reference sequence). This CDR3 is built from 15 residues. V was cut by 2 bases and J by 5 bases, with 15 bases left in between. Filled out from reference TRBV30 and TRBJ1-4, the complete variable domain reads SQTIHQWPATLVQPVGSPLSLECTVEGTSNPNLYWYRQAAGRGLQLLFYSVGIGQISSEVPQNLSASRPQDRQFILSSKKLLLSDSGFYLCAWSNRRNLNEKLFFGSGTQLSVL.

The chain is built from TRBV28 and TRBJ1-1, with 7 bases fitting TRBD1. The CDR3 consists of 13 residues. V was clipped by 7 bases and J by 1 base; unmatched bases: 3. Germline assignment: CDR1 MDHEN and CDR2 SYDVKM. CDR3 nucleotides: TGTGCCAGCACGGGACAGCCGAACACTGAAGCTTTCTTT. Translation: CASTGQPNTEAFF. Filled out from reference TRBV28 and TRBJ1-1, the complete variable domain reads DVKVTQSSRYLVKRTGEKVFLECVQDMDHENMFWYRQDPGLGLRLIYFSYDVKMKEKGDIPEGYSVSREKKERFSLILESASTNQTSMYLCASTGQPNTEAFFGQGTRLTVV.

This chain joins TRBV4-2 and TRBJ2-7; no clear D. The germline V gene has CDR1 LGHNA and CDR2 YNFKEQ. The CDR3 runs 16 residues. The V end lost 0 bases, the J end lost 5 bases, and 17 bases lay between the germline ends. CDR3 nucleotides: TGTGCCAGCAGCCAAGAGTGGTGGGCGGCCCTAGACGAGCAGTACTTC. Translating it yields CASSQEWWAALDEQYF.

This clone has only one observation. The V and J genes are TRBV6-5 and TRBJ2-1, with TRBD2 identical over 8 bases. CDR3 length: 16 residues. V shed 0 bases and J 1 base; nucleotides not matched to a gene: 2. Germline V gene sequence: CDR1 MNHEY, CDR2 SVGAGI. The CDR3 coding sequence is TGTGCCAGCAGTTACTCTGGCGGGAGGTCCTACAATGAGCAGTTCTTC. Translating it yields CASSYSGGRSYNEQFF.

The rearrangement joins TRBV5-1 to TRBJ2-5; D is ambiguous. Trimming removed 1 base at V and 4 bases at J, with 8 bases between. The germline V gene encodes CDR1 SGHRS and CDR2 YFSETQ. The CDR3 loop spans 13 amino acids. The CDR3 nucleotides read TGCGCCAGCAGCTTGATCCCAGGAGAGACCCAGTACTTC. It translates to CASSLIPGETQYF. Together with reference TRBV5-1 and TRBJ2-5, the CDR3 gives the full variable domain: KAGVTQTPRYLIKTRGQQVTLSCSPISGHRSVSWYQQTPGQGLQFLFEYFSETQRNKGNFPGRFSGRQFSNSRSEMNVSTLELGDSALYLCASSLIPGETQYFGPGTRLLVL.

This chain joins TRBV6-5 and TRBJ1-1; D possibly corresponds to TRBD1 (5 bases). The CDR3 loop spans 15 amino acids. V lost 0 bases to trimming and J lost 4 bases, with 12 bases between them. Germline V CDR1 and CDR2: MNHEY, SVGAGI. The DNA of the CDR3 is TGTGCCAGCAGTTACTCGCATCAGGGCCCCACTGAAGCTTTCTTT. This gives the protein CASSYSHQGPTEAFF.